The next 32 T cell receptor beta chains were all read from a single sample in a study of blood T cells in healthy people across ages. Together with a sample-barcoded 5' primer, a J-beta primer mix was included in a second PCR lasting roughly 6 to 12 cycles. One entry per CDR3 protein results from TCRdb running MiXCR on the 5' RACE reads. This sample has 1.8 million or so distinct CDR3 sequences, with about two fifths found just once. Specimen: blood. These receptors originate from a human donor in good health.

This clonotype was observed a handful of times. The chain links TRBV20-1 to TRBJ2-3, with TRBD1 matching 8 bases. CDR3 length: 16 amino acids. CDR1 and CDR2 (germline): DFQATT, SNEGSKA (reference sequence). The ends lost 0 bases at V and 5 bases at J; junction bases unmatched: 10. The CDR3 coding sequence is TGCAGTGCTAGAGATACAGGGGGTGCTGAGGAAGATACGCAGTATTTT. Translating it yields CSARDTGGAEEDTQYF.

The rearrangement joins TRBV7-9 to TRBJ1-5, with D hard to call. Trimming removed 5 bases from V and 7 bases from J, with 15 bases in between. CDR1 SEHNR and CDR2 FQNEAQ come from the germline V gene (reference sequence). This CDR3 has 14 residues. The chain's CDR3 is CASSPMDAGQPQHF. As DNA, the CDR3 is TGTGCCAGCAGCCCTATGGACGCCGGACAGCCCCAGCATTTT.

The CDR3 spells CASSLRKKLGAGDYNEQFF. CDR3 bases: TGTGCCAGCAGTTTAAGGAAAAAATTGGGGGCGGGGGACTACAATGAGCAGTTCTTC. V usage is TRBV12-3 or TRBV12-4 and J usage is TRBJ2-1; possible D gene TRBD2, 7 bases. Trimming removed 2 bases from V and 3 bases from J, with 23 bases in between. The CDR3 has 19 residues.

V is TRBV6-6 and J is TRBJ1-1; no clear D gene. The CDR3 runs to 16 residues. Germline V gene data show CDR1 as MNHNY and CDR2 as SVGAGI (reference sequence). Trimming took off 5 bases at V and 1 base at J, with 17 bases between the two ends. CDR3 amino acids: CASSTRLRAENTEAFF. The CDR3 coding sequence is TGTGCCAGCAGTACCCGTCTCCGGGCAGAGAACACTGAAGCTTTCTTT.

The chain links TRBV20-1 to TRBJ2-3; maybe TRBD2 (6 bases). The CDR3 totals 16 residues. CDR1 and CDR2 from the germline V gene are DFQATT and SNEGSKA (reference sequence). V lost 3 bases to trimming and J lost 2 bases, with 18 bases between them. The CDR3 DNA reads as TGCAGTGCTAGTCGATGGCGGGGCCAATACACAGATACGCAGTATTTT. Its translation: CSASRWRGQYTDTQYF.

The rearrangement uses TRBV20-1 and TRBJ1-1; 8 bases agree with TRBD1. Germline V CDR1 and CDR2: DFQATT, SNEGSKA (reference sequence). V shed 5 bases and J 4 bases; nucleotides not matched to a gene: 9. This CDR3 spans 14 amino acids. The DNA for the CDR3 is TGCAGTGCTCCACGGACAGGGCGGGGCACTGAAGCTTTCTTT. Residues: CSAPRTGRGTEAFF.

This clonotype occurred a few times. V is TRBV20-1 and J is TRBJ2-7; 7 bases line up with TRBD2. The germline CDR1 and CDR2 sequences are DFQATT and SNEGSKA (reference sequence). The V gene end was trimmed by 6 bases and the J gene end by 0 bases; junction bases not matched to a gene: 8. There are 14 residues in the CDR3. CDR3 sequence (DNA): TGCAGTGCAAAAAGCGGGGCGCGCTCCTACGAGCAGTACTTC. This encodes CSAKSGARSYEQYF.

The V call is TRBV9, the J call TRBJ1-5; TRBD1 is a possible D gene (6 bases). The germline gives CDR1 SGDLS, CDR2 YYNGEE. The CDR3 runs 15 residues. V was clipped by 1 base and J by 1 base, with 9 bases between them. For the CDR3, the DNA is TGTGCCAGCAGCGTAACAGGGCTGAGCAATCAGCCCCAGCATTTT. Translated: CASSVTGLSNQPQHF.

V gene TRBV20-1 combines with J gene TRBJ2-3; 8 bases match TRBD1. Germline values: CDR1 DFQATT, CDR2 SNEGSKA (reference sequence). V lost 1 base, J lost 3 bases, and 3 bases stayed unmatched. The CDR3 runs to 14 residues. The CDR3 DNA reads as TGCAGTGCTAGAGGGACAGGGAGGACAGATACGCAGTATTTT. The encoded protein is CSARGTGRTDTQYF.

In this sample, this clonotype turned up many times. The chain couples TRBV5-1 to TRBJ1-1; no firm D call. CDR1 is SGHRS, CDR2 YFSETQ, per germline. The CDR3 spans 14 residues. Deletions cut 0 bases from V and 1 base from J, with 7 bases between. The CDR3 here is CASSLAGSNTEAFF. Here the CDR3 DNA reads TGCGCCAGCAGCTTGGCCGGGTCGAACACTGAAGCTTTCTTT.

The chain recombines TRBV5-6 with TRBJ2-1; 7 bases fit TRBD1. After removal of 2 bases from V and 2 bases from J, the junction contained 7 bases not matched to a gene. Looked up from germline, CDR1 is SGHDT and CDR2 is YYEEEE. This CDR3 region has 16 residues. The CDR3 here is CASSFLTGRTYNEQFF. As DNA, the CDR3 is TGTGCCAGCAGCTTTCTGACAGGGCGAACCTACAATGAGCAGTTCTTC.

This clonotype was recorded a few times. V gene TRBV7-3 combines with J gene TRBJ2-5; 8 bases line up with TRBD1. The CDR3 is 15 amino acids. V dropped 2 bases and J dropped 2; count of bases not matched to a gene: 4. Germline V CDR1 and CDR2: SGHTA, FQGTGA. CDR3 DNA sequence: TGTGCCAGCAGCTTACAGGGGGCTGAACAAGAGACCCAGTACTTC. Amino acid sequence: CASSLQGAEQETQYF. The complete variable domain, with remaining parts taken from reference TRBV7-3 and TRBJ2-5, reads GAGVSQTPSNKVTEKGKYVELRCDPISGHTALYWYRQSLGQGPEFLIYFQGTGAADDSGLPNDRFFAVRPEGSVSTLKIQRTERGDSAVYLCASSLQGAEQETQYFGPGTRLLVL.

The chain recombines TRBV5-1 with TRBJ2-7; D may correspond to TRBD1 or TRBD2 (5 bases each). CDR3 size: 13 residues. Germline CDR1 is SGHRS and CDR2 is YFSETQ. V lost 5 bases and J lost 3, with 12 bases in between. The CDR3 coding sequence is TGCGCCAGCAGTTTGAGGGGATGCTACGAGCAGTACTTC. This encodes CASSLRGCYEQYF.

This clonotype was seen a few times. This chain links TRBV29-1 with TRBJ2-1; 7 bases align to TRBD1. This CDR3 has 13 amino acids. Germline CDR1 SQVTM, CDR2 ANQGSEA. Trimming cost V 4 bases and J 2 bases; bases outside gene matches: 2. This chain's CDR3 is CSVAQGAYNEQFF. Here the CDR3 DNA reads TGCAGCGTTGCCCAGGGGGCCTACAATGAGCAGTTCTTC.

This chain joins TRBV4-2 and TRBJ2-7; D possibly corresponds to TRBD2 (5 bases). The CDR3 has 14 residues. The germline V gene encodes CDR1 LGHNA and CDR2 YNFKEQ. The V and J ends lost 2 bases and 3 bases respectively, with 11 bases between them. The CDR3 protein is CASSQWRGLYEQYF. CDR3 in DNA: TGTGCCAGCAGCCAATGGCGAGGGCTCTACGAGCAGTACTTC.

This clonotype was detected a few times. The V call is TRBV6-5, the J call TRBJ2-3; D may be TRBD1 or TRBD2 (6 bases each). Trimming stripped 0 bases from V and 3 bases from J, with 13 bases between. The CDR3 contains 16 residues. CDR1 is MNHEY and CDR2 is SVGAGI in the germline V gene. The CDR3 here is CASSYSWGASTDTQYF. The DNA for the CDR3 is TGTGCCAGCAGTTACTCATGGGGGGCCAGTACAGATACGCAGTATTTT.

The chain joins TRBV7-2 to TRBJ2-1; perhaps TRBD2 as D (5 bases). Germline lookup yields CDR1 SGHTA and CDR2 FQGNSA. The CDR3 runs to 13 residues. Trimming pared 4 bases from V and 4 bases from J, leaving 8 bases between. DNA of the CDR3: TGTGCCAGCAGCTCCGGGGAGTACAATGAGCAGTTCTTC. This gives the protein CASSSGEYNEQFF.

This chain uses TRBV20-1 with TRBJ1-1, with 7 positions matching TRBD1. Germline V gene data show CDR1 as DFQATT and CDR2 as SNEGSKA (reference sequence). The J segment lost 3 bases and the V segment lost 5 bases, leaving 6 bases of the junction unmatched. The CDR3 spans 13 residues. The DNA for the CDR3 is TGCAGTGCTGGTAGACAGGGCTACACTGAAGCTTTCTTT. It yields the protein CSAGRQGYTEAFF.

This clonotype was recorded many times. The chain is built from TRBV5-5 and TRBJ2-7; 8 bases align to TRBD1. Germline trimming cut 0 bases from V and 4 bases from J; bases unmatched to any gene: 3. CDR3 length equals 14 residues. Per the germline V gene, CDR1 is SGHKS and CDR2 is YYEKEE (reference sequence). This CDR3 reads CASSLAGGFYEQYF. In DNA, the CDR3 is TGTGCCAGCAGCTTGGCAGGGGGCTTTTACGAGCAGTACTTC.

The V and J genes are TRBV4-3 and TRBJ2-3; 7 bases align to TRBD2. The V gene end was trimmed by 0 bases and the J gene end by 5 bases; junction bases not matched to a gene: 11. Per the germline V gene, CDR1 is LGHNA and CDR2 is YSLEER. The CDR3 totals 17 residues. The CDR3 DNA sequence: TGCGCCAGCAGCCAAGATGGGTCGGAGCGGGGAGGAGATACGCAGTATTTT. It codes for CASSQDGSERGGDTQYF.

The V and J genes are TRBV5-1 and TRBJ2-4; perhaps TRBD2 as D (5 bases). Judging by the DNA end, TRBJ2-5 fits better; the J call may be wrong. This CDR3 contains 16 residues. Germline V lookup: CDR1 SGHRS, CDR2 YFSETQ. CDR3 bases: TGCGCCAGCAGCTGGACGCTCCTAGCAAGGGAAGAGACCCAGTACTTC. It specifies CASSWTLLAREETQYF.

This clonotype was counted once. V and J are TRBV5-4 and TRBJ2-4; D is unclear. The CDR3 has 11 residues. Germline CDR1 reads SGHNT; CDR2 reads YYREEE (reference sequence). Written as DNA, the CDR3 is TGTACCACTTCGACCAAAAACATTCAGTACTTC. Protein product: CTTSTKNIQYF.

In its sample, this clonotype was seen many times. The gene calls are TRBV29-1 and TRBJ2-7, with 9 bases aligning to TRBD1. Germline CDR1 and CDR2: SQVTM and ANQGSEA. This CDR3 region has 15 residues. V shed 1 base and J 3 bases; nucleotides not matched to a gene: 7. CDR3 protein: CSVEVSRQGDYEQYF. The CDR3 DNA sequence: TGCAGCGTTGAAGTTTCCCGACAGGGGGACTACGAGCAGTACTTC.

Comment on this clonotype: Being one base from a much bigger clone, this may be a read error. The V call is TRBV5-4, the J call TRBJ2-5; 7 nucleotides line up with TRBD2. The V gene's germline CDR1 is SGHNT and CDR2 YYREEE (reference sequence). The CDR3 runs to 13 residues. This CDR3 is CASSLRTRETPYF. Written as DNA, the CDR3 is TGTGCCAGCAGCTTGAGGACTAGGGAGACCCCGTACTTC.

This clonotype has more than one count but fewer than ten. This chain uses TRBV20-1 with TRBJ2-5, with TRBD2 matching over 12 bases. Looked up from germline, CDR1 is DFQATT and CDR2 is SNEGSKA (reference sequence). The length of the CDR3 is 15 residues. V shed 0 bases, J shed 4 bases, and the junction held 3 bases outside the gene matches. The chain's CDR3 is CSARDPTSGGETQYF. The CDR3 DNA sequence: TGCAGTGCTAGAGATCCGACTAGCGGGGGAGAGACCCAGTACTTC.

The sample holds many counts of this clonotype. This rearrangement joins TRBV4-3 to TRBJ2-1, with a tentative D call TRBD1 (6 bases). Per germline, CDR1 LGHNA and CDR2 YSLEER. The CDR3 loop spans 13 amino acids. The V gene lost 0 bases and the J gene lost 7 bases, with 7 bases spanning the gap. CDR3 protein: CASSQDTGNEQFF. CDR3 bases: TGCGCCAGCAGCCAAGATACAGGGAATGAGCAGTTCTTC.

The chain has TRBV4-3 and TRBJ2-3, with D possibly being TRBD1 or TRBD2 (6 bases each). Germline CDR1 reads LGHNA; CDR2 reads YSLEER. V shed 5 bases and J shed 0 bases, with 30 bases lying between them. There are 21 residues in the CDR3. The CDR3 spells CASSRSWESLSWGASTDTQYF. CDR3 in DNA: TGCGCCAGCAGCAGGTCCTGGGAGTCTCTCTCGTGGGGGGCTAGCACAGATACGCAGTATTTT.

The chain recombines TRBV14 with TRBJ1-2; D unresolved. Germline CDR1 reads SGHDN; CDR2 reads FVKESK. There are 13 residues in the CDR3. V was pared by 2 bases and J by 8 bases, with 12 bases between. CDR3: CASSQFRDLGYTF. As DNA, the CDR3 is TGTGCCAGCAGCCAATTTCGAGATCTGGGCTACACCTTC.

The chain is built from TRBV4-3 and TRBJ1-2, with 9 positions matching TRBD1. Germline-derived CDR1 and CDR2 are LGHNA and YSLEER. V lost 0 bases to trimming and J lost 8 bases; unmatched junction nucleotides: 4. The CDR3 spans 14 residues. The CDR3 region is CASSQDWDREGYTF. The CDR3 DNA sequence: TGCGCCAGCAGCCAAGATTGGGACAGGGAAGGCTACACCTTC.

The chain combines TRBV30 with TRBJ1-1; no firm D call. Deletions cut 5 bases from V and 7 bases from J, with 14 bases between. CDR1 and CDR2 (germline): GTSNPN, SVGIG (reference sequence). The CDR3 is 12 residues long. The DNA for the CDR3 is TGTGCCTGGGGACCCCTGAGCGGTGAAGCTTTCTTT. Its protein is CAWGPLSGEAFF.

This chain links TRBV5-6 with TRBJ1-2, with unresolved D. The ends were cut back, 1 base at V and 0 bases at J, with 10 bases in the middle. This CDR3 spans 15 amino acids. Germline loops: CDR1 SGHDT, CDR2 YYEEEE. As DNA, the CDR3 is TGTGCCAGCAGCTTGTACAGCCACTCTAACTATGGCTACACCTTC. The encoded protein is CASSLYSHSNYGYTF.

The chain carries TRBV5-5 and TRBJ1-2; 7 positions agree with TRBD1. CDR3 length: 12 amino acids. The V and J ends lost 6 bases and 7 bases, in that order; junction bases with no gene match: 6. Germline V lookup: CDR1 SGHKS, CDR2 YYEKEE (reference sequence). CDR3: CASTTGVRGYTF. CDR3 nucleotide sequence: TGTGCCAGCACTACAGGGGTGCGTGGCTACACCTTC.